This TCR beta chain is from a study of human T cells and chemical hapten exposure. In its sample, this clonotype was seen many times. Time point: pre-sensitization, week 0. Regarding treatment: therapeutic diphenylcyclopropenone sensitization with weekly scalp DPC. V was shortened by 3 bases and J by 8 bases, with 6 bases between the two germline ends. The CDR3 has 11 amino acids. Germline V gene sequence: CDR1 SGDLS, CDR2 YYNGEE. As the library was built, unique molecular identifiers were attached to individual cDNA molecules. TCRdb re-called the RACE reads through MiXCR, storing one row per CDR3 protein. The sample has more than 250,000 distinct CDR3 sequences, just under 8% seen once.

The receptor was derived from a man aged 18 to 29 with alopecia areata. Some clones in this sample may be carry-over from other donors' samples. V and J are TRBV9 and TRBJ1-3, with D maybe TRBD1 (6 bases). Sequences were derived from whole blood, sampled in connection with sensitization to the hapten diphenylcyclopropenone (DPC). CDR3 bases: TGTGCCAGCAGCGAGGGGGACACCATATATTTT. Its translation: CASSEGDTIYF.